Below are 18 T cell receptor beta chains sequenced from a single sample in a study of human T cells and chemical hapten exposure. TCRdb re-called the RACE reads through MiXCR, storing one row per CDR3 protein. This sample has fewer than 300,000 distinct CDR3 sequences; approximately 8% occur once, and the top ten carry 0.9% to 1.5%. Documented time point: pre-sensitization, week 0. Noted treatment: therapeutic diphenylcyclopropenone sensitization with weekly scalp DPC. The input for sequencing was whole blood, taken in connection with sensitization to the hapten diphenylcyclopropenone (DPC). The receptor set was obtained from a man aged 18 to 29 with alopecia areata. Some clones in this sample may be carry-over from other donors' samples.

CDR3 loop: CAISVLAGPLFEQFF. In DNA form, the CDR3 reads TGTGCCATCAGTGTACTAGCGGGACCTTTATTTGAGCAGTTCTTC. V is TRBV10-3 and J is TRBJ2-1; 10 nucleotides align to TRBD2. The CDR3 contains 15 residues. With V trimmed by 4 bases and J by 9 bases, 9 bases remained unmatched. Looked up from germline, CDR1 is ENHRY and CDR2 is SYGVKD.

This clonotype has more than one count but fewer than ten. The chain uses TRBV10-3 and TRBJ2-7; D not certain. The length of the CDR3 is 13 residues. Trimming pared 4 bases from V and 3 bases from J, leaving 10 bases between. Germline-derived CDR1 and CDR2 are ENHRY and SYGVKD. Here the CDR3 DNA reads TGTGCCATCAGTGCGCCCGGAGTCTACGAGCAGTACTTC. Translation: CAISAPGVYEQYF.

This chain connects TRBV24-1 to TRBJ1-2; 11 bases agree with TRBD1. The germline V gene encodes CDR1 KGHDR and CDR2 SFDVKD. The V segment lost 3 bases and the J segment 2 bases; nucleotides outside the gene matches: 7. The CDR3 covers 17 residues. CDR3 coding DNA: TGTGCCACCAGTGATGGCGGGACAGGGGGACGCAACTATGGCTACACCTTC. Its protein is CATSDGGTGGRNYGYTF.

The gene calls are TRBV20-1 and TRBJ2-5, with 10 bases matching TRBD1. V lost 5 bases, J lost 1 base, and 7 bases stayed unmatched. CDR1 is DFQATT, CDR2 SNEGSKA, per germline (reference sequence). The CDR3 is 15 residues long. The CDR3: CSAYRDRGFQETQYF. Written as DNA, the CDR3 is TGCAGTGCTTACCGGGACAGGGGCTTCCAAGAGACCCAGTACTTC.

The rearrangement joins TRBV12-3 or TRBV12-4 to TRBJ2-7; D unclear. V was shortened by 7 bases and J by 2 bases, with 15 bases between the two germline ends. The CDR3 runs to 14 residues. The CDR3 bases are TGTGCCAGCACCCACACCCATCGGACCTACGAGCAGTACTTC. Protein sequence: CASTHTHRTYEQYF.

In this sample, this clonotype turned up many times. J is TRBJ2-5 and V is TRBV5-1; perhaps TRBD1 as D (6 bases). Trimming stripped 3 bases from V and 5 bases from J, with 17 bases between. The germline V gene encodes CDR1 SGHRS and CDR2 YFSETQ. The CDR3 covers 15 residues. The chain's CDR3 is CASSSSQGSRETQYF. As DNA, the CDR3 is TGCGCCAGCAGCTCCAGCCAGGGGAGCAGGGAGACCCAGTACTTC.

This clonotype was found many times. The V call is TRBV29-1, the J call TRBJ2-2; D might be TRBD2 (5 bases). The CDR3 has 11 residues. Germline CDR1 reads SQVTM; CDR2 reads ANQGSEA. V lost 4 bases to trimming and J lost 6 bases, with 6 bases between them. The CDR3 DNA reads as TGCAGCGTTGCCGGGGCCGGGGAGCTGTTTTTT. Its translation is CSVAGAGELFF.

This clonotype was counted at least ten times. The chain links TRBV12-3 or TRBV12-4 to TRBJ1-1; D gene uncertain. The CDR3 has 11 residues. Trimming cost V 3 bases and J 7 bases, with 6 bases left between them. CDR3 residues: CASSFGFEAFF. The CDR3 nucleotides read TGTGCCAGCAGTTTCGGGTTTGAAGCTTTCTTT.

The chain employs TRBV12-3 or TRBV12-4 and TRBJ1-1; 7 bases are a match to TRBD1. The trim removed 6 bases at V and 6 bases at J, leaving 7 bases unmatched. The CDR3 has 13 residues. The CDR3 reads CASSLGTAPEAFF. In DNA, the CDR3 is TGTGCCAGCAGCCTGGGGACAGCCCCTGAAGCTTTCTTT.

This clonotype appeared a few times. The V call is TRBV7-6, the J call TRBJ2-1; 10 bases agree with TRBD1. The germline V gene has CDR1 SGHVS and CDR2 FNYEAQ. V gave up 2 bases and J gave up 6 bases; unmatched junction bases: 4. The CDR3 extends over 15 amino acids. This CDR3 is CASSLRQGAVNEQFF. The CDR3, as DNA: TGTGCCAGCAGCTTAAGACAGGGGGCTGTCAATGAGCAGTTCTTC.

In this sample, this clonotype turned up a few times. The chain joins TRBV9 to TRBJ2-1; no clear D. Germline lookup yields CDR1 SGDLS and CDR2 YYNGEE. CDR3 length: 16 residues. V was trimmed by 0 bases and J by 4 bases, leaving 14 bases between them. CDR3 nucleotide sequence: TGTGCCAGCAGCGTAGGTGTCAGCTCGGTGTACAATGAGCAGTTCTTC. Encoded protein: CASSVGVSSVYNEQFF.

This clonotype was counted at least ten times. The V call is TRBV29-1, the J call TRBJ2-5; the match to TRBD2 covers 7 bases. This CDR3 contains 13 residues. J was trimmed by 4 bases and V by 4 bases; bases with no gene match: 6. In germline, CDR1 is SQVTM, CDR2 ANQGSEA. In DNA form, the CDR3 reads TGCAGCGTTGGTGGACTAGAATTAGAGACCCAGTACTTC. This gives the protein CSVGGLELETQYF.

This clonotype was seen a few times. The V call is TRBV4-2, the J call TRBJ1-2; no clear D. The V and J ends lost 4 bases and 8 bases respectively, with 17 bases between them. The length of the CDR3 is 14 residues. Germline-derived CDR1 and CDR2 are LGHNA and YNFKEQ. CDR3 coding DNA: TGTGCCAGCAGCCCTTTGGGAGGGAAAGAAGGCTACACCTTC. It yields the protein CASSPLGGKEGYTF.

This clonotype occurred many times. CDR3 sequence: CASSQDRPGGAARTEAFF. In DNA form, the CDR3 reads TGCGCCAGCAGCCAAGATAGGCCAGGGGGCGCCGCGCGGACTGAAGCTTTCTTT. The rearrangement joins TRBV4-3 to TRBJ1-1, with TRBD1 matching over 8 bases. The CDR3 runs 18 residues. The germline V gene encodes CDR1 LGHNA and CDR2 YSLEER. Trimming cost V 0 bases and J 5 bases; bases outside gene matches: 14.

This clonotype was detected a few times. The V and J genes are TRBV6-2 or TRBV6-3 and TRBJ1-5, with 7 bases identical to TRBD1. V was pared by 4 bases and J by 6 bases, with 3 bases of the junction left unmatched. CDR1 is MNHEY and CDR2 is SVGEGT in the germline V gene. The CDR3 runs 13 residues. DNA for the CDR3: TGTGCCAGCAGTTTGACAGGGTTTCAGCCCCAGCATTTT. Protein sequence: CASSLTGFQPQHF.

This clonotype was picked up many times. The V gene is TRBV7-3, the J gene TRBJ1-2; D gene unclear. From germline, CDR1 is SGHTA and CDR2 FQGTGA. V was pared by 1 base and J by 3 bases, with 6 bases between. This CDR3 contains 13 residues. The chain's CDR3 is CASSLKADYGYTF. DNA of the CDR3: TGTGCCAGCAGCTTAAAGGCAGACTATGGCTACACCTTC.

This chain joins TRBV10-3 and TRBJ2-3; D gene ambiguous. This CDR3 contains 12 residues. Germline CDR1 is ENHRY and CDR2 is SYGVKD. V lost 4 bases and J 11 bases, leaving 13 bases between the germline ends. The CDR3 DNA reads as TGTGCCATCAGTGGGTCTTTGGATGGGCAGTATTTT. This translates into CAISGSLDGQYF.

This sequence joins TRBV12-5 and TRBJ2-3; no reliable D call. The CDR3 length is 15 residues. CDR1 LGHNT and CDR2 FRNRAP come from the germline V gene. V shed 5 bases and J shed 1 base, with 13 bases lying between them. The CDR3 DNA is TGTGCTAGTGGTAACCAATTGGCGGGCACAGATACGCAGTATTTT. This encodes CASGNQLAGTDTQYF.